This T cell receptor (beta chain) was identified in a study of blood T cell repertoires in COVID-19. Whole-study context: Sources were T cells, B-cell-depleted T cells, or PBMCs; the material itself was cDNA or gDNA.

Per the original methods: Amplifying reference gene primers gave estimates of nucleated cell counts. Data came from immunoSEQ multiplex PCR; TCRdb stores just in-frame clones and leaves some out. That table furnishes V, J and clone size, whereas the DNA furnished D and trimming. The data contain about 100,000 clones, about 91% of them singletons. The CDR3 is made up of 15 amino acids. V lost 0 bases, J lost 5 bases, and 5 bases stayed unmatched. Germline CDR1 is SGHRS and CDR2 is YFSETQ. The chain is built from TRBV5-1 and TRBJ2-3, with 8 positions matching TRBD2. This receptor was taken from a man between 45 and 60 years old with acute or convalescent COVID-19. Sequenced sample: peripheral blood. For the CDR3, the DNA is TGCGCCAGCAGCTTGGACGGGACTAGTATAGATACGCAGTATTTT. This encodes CASSLDGTSIDTQYF.